This TCR beta chain comes out of a study of cytomegalovirus exposure and HLA in healthy donors. The study, taken as a whole, reports: Using a false discovery rate of 0.05, a later analysis showed that 15,000 to 20,000 TCR beta sequences were associated with HLA alleles.

Amplification used 60 Vbeta primers and 13 Jbeta primers. Sequenced by immunoSEQ multiplex PCR; TCRdb stores in-frame clones only, minus some. Found here are 95,000 to 100,000 clones, approximately 89% of them singletons; the top ten hold approximately 4%. V lost 2 bases to trimming and J lost 4 bases, with 3 bases between them. CDR1 and CDR2 from the germline V gene are SGHTA and FQGTGA. The CDR3 covers 13 residues. Concerning this clone: Antigen unknown.

Source material: PBMCs. This clonotype was sampled from a man between 25 and 39 years old in good health and CMV-seronegative. V is TRBV7-3 and J is TRBJ2-6; the D is unclear. CDR3 sequence: CASSLLGANVLTF. The CDR3 bases are TGTGCCAGCAGCTTACTCGGGGCCAACGTCCTGACTTTC.